The entry that follows covers one TCR beta chain sequence. This sample was included in a study of blood T cell repertoires in COVID-19. Method: immunoSEQ multiplex PCR; TCRdb's copy keeps in-frame clones and lacks some. The sample includes 200,000 to 300,000 clones, 80% to 85% of them seen just once. This clonotype originated in a man aged 55 to 70 with acute or convalescent COVID-19. The sample taken for sequencing was peripheral blood.

Here the CDR3 reads CASSQSQTGPSYEQYF. The CDR3 DNA follows: TGCGCCAGCAGCCAATCTCAGACAGGGCCCTCCTACGAGCAGTACTTC. This chain connects TRBV4-3 to TRBJ2-7; 7 nucleotides line up with TRBD1. The CDR3 consists of 16 residues. J gave up 0 bases and V 2 bases, and 7 bases lay outside the gene matches. Germline V gene data show CDR1 as LGHNA and CDR2 as YSLEER.